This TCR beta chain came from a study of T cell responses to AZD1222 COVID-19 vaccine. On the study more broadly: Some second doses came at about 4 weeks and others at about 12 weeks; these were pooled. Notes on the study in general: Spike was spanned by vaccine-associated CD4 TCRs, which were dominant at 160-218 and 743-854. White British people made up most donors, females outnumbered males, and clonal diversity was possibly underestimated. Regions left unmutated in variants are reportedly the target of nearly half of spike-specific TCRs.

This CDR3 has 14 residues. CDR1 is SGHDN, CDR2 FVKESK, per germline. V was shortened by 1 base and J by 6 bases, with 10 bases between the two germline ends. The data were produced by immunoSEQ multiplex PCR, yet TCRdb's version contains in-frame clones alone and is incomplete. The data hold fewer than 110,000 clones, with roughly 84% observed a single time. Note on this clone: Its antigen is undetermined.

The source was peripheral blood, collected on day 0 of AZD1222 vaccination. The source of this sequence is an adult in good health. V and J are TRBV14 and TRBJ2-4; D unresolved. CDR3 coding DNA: TGTGCCAGCAGCCAAGGGTTGTTCTTAAACATTCAGTACTTC. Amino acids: CASSQGLFLNIQYF.